This paragraph covers one TCR beta chain sequence. Generated by immunoSEQ multiplex PCR, the TCRdb table keeps only in-frame clones and is missing some. This table holds over 250,000 clones, approximately 86% found once. Trimming stripped 0 bases from V and 4 bases from J, with 12 bases between. Germline values: CDR1 SGHNT, CDR2 YENEEA. There are 15 residues in the CDR3. These data come from a study of blood T cell repertoires in COVID-19. About the study: The study drew acute and convalescent COVID-19 samples from the United States, Italy and Spain. In each case, the material was cDNA or gDNA derived from T cells, B-cell-depleted T cells, or PBMCs.

The receptor was derived from a woman under 40 who had recovered from COVID-19. The source material was PBMCs or T cells enriched from blood (not recorded which). V usage is TRBV11-3 and J usage is TRBJ2-5, with D perhaps TRBD1 (5 bases). CDR3 DNA sequence: TGTGCCAGCAGCTTAGACCTGACAGATTTAGAGACCCAGTACTTC. Protein: CASSLDLTDLETQYF. Filled out from reference TRBV11-3 and TRBJ2-5, the complete variable domain reads EAGVVQSPRYKIIEKKQPVAFWCNPISGHNTLYWYLQNLGQGPELLIRYENEEAVDDSQLPKDRFSAERLKGVDSTLKIQPAELGDSAVYLCASSLDLTDLETQYFGPGTRLLVL.